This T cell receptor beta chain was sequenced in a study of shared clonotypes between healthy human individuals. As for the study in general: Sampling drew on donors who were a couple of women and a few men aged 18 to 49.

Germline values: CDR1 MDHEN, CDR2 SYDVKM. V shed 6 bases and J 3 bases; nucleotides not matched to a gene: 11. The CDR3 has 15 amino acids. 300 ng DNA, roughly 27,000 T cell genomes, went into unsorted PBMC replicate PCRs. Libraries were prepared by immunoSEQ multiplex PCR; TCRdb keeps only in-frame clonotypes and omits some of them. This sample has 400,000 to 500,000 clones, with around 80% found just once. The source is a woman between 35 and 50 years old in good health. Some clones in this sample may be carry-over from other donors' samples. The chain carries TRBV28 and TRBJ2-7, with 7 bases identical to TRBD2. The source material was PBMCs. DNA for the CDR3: TGTGCCAGCAGGGGAGGGACGGCGACGGTCTACGAGCAGTACTTC. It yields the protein CASRGGTATVYEQYF.